The clone carrying this TCR beta chain was seen repeatedly, ten times or more. Germline CDR1 and CDR2: MDHEN and SYDVKM. This CDR3 region has 15 residues. With 3 bases clipped from V and 5 bases from J, the junction kept 4 bases outside the gene matches. The sample belongs to a study of human T cells and chemical hapten exposure. Each CDR3 protein is one row after TCRdb ran MiXCR on the 5' RACE reads. The repertoire holds 120,000 to 150,000 distinct CDR3 sequences, with over 3.5% as singletons. Total RNA was isolated from unfractionated whole blood. The sequence came from a female donor in good health. This sequence joins TRBV28 and TRBJ1-5, with TRBD1 matching 10 bases. CDR3 loop: CASSLRGQGYQPQHF. As DNA, the CDR3 is TGTGCCAGCAGTTTGCGGGGACAGGGGTATCAGCCCCAGCATTTT.